The entry below gives a single T cell receptor beta chain sequence along with its context. This sample is drawn from a study of blood T cell repertoires in COVID-19. Turning to the study itself: Samples came from the United States, Italy and Spain, spanning acute and convalescent COVID-19. T cells, B-cell-depleted T cells, or PBMCs provided the cDNA or gDNA that served as material.

Original processing methods: The assay estimated nucleated cells by amplifying reference gene primers. This table comes from immunoSEQ multiplex PCR, and its TCRdb copy is limited to in-frame clones, with some not included. The D gene and trimming were derived from the DNA, and the V and J assignments and clone size from that table. The repertoire holds about 260,000 clones, around 84% seen once, with around 5.1% in the top ten. Seattle researchers signed up patients amid active infection and tracked them longitudinally. The V end lost 0 bases, the J end lost 7 bases, and 12 bases lay between the germline ends. Germline V gives CDR1 LNHNV, CDR2 YYDKDF (reference sequence). The CDR3 has 15 amino acids.

Sequenced input: peripheral blood. This clonotype was obtained from a woman in her fifties or sixties with COVID-19, enrolled during active disease. The chain employs TRBV15 and TRBJ2-2; weak D call: TRBD2 (5 bases). The CDR3 DNA reads as TGTGCCACCAGCAGAGATTCGGGAATTCACGGGGAGCTGTTTTTT. It codes for CATSRDSGIHGELFF.